Following are 23 T cell receptor beta chains from one sample sequenced in a study of T cell responses to AZD1222 COVID-19 vaccine. Clones were sequenced by immunoSEQ multiplex PCR, and TCRdb holds only the in-frame ones, with some missing. The sample shows roughly 140,000 clones, 85% to 90% of them seen only once. The sequences come from peripheral blood, collected on day 0 of AZD1222 vaccination. The receptors stem from an adult in good health.

This chain uses TRBV5-1 with TRBJ1-2; D possibly corresponds to TRBD1 (6 bases). V dropped 0 bases and J dropped 4 bases, with 16 bases sitting between them. The CDR3 has 16 amino acids. Germline V gene lookup returns CDR1 SGHRS and CDR2 YFSETQ. In DNA, the CDR3 is TGCGCCAGCAGCTTGGAGGTTCAGGGGTTGGGCTATGGCTACACCTTC. Its translation is CASSLEVQGLGYGYTF.

The chain joins TRBV19 to TRBJ2-3, with D possibly TRBD2 on 5 matching bases. Germline CDR1 LNHDA, CDR2 SQIVND (reference sequence). The CDR3 has 13 amino acids. V lost 7 bases to trimming and J lost 2 bases, with 10 bases between them. For the CDR3, the DNA is TGTGCCAGTAAAGAGCGGTTCACAGATACGCAGTATTTT. Protein: CASKERFTDTQYF. Complete variable domain (other parts from reference TRBV19 and TRBJ2-3): DGGITQSPKYLFRKEGQNVTLSCEQNLNHDAMYWYRQDPGQGLRLIYYSQIVNDFQKGDIAEGYSVSREKKESFPLTVTSAQKNPTAFYLCASKERFTDTQYFGPGTRLTVL.

The CDR3 DNA sequence: TGCGCCAGCAGCCTCCGGGACAGGGGATCCTATGGCTACACCTTC. It translates to CASSLRDRGSYGYTF. The gene calls are TRBV5-1 and TRBJ1-2; TRBD1 matches at 10 bases. The CDR3 loop spans 15 amino acids. Germline-derived CDR1 and CDR2 are SGHRS and YFSETQ. V gave up 4 bases and J gave up 4 bases; unmatched junction bases: 7.

The table lists this clone with many counts. This chain joins TRBV7-2 and TRBJ2-3, with TRBD2 as a possible D gene (6 bases). Trimming cost V 5 bases and J 3 bases, with 9 bases left between them. This CDR3 spans 13 amino acids. Germline loops: CDR1 SGHTA, CDR2 FQGNSA. CDR3 coding DNA: TGTGCCAGCAGCCCCCGGGGGACAGATACGCAGTATTTT. This sequence encodes CASSPRGTDTQYF.

The chain is built from TRBV6-5 and TRBJ1-1; TRBD1 might be the D (6 bases). Trimming stripped 6 bases from V and 5 bases from J, with 10 bases between. CDR1 is MNHEY, CDR2 SVGAGI, per germline. CDR3 length: 12 residues. The CDR3 coding sequence is TGTGCCAGCAGGAGGGGGTCGACTGAAGCTTTCTTT. Translated: CASRRGSTEAFF.

The chain links TRBV7-2 to TRBJ1-2; TRBD1 matches 7 bases. From germline, CDR1 is SGHTA and CDR2 FQGNSA. The CDR3 is 15 amino acids. With V trimmed by 8 bases and J by 2 bases, 11 bases remained unmatched. CDR3 in amino acids: CASARGGQLNYGYTF. The CDR3 nucleotides read TGTGCCAGCGCTAGGGGGGGACAGCTAAACTATGGCTACACCTTC.

The chain uses TRBV6-2 or TRBV6-3 and TRBJ2-7; TRBD1 is a possible D gene (5 bases). CDR1 is MNHEY and CDR2 is SVGEGT in the germline V gene. V lost 5 bases and J lost 2, with 13 bases in between. This CDR3 is 14 amino acids long. For the CDR3, the DNA is TGTGCCAGCAGTGGGCCCAGGGCCACCTACGAGCAGTACTTC. This translates into CASSGPRATYEQYF.

The V call is TRBV7-2, the J call TRBJ1-5; no reliable D call. Trimming left V 1 base short and J 7 bases short, with 8 bases between. There are 13 residues in the CDR3. CDR1 and CDR2 from the germline V gene are SGHTA and FQGNSA. CDR3 in DNA: TGTGCCAGCAGCTTAGATCTAAGCCAGCCCCAGCATTTT. Translation gives CASSLDLSQPQHF.

The chain couples TRBV4-3 to TRBJ1-1; 7 bases agree with TRBD1. This CDR3 has 15 residues. CDR1 is LGHNA and CDR2 is YSLEER in the germline V gene. With 0 bases clipped from V and 7 bases from J, the junction kept 8 bases outside the gene matches. This chain's CDR3 is CASSQEPRGKSEAFF. The CDR3 coding sequence is TGCGCCAGCAGCCAAGAACCCAGGGGGAAGAGTGAAGCTTTCTTT.

The chain joins TRBV5-5 to TRBJ2-1; 9 nucleotides line up with TRBD1. From germline, CDR1 is SGHKS and CDR2 YYEKEE (reference sequence). CDR3 length: 18 residues. V lost 4 bases and J lost 8; bases outside the gene matches: 19. CDR3 residues: CASSRLYRDRVLRDEQFF. The DNA of the CDR3 is TGTGCCAGCAGCCGACTCTACCGGGACAGGGTACTTCGGGATGAGCAGTTCTTC.

The chain couples TRBV10-3 to TRBJ2-1; D call uncertain. Looked up from germline, CDR1 is ENHRY and CDR2 is SYGVKD. V lost 7 bases and J 0 bases, leaving 10 bases between the germline ends. CDR3 size: 14 residues. The DNA for the CDR3 is TGTGCCATCAAGGCCCAAAACTCCTACAATGAGCAGTTCTTC. Encoded protein: CAIKAQNSYNEQFF.

This clone turned up a few times. V is TRBV6-2 or TRBV6-3 and J is TRBJ2-7; 7 nucleotides match TRBD1. CDR1 and CDR2 (germline): MNHEY, SVGEGT. V was clipped by 2 bases and J by 0 bases; unmatched bases: 4. This CDR3 has 15 amino acids. The CDR3, as DNA: TGTGCCAGCAGTTACGACAGGGCCAGCTCCTACGAGCAGTACTTC. This translates into CASSYDRASSYEQYF.

The V gene is TRBV11-2, the J gene TRBJ2-7; no clear D. The V end was cut by 1 base, the J end by 0 bases, with 7 bases between. CDR1 is SGHAT, CDR2 FQNNGV, per germline. The CDR3 contains 14 residues. CDR3 sequence: CASSLGWDSYEQYF. The CDR3 bases are TGTGCCAGCAGCTTAGGGTGGGACTCCTACGAGCAGTACTTC.

The gene calls are TRBV7-2 and TRBJ1-4; perhaps TRBD1 as D (5 bases). Trimming removed 8 bases at V and 7 bases at J, with 17 bases between. Germline V gene sequence: CDR1 SGHTA, CDR2 FQGNSA. The CDR3 is made up of 14 amino acids. DNA of the CDR3: TGTGCCAGCGGACCGCAAAGCCAGGGTGAAAAACTGTTTTTT. Its protein is CASGPQSQGEKLFF.

The V and J genes are TRBV18 and TRBJ1-1; D gene uncertain. This CDR3 is 16 amino acids long. The V gene's germline CDR1 is KGHSH and CDR2 LQKENI. Trimming shortened V by 0 bases and J by 0 bases, and 11 bases separated the two germline ends. The CDR3 DNA reads TGTGCCAGCTCACCACCAAACAGTCGTATGAACACTGAAGCTTTCTTT. Amino acid sequence: CASSPPNSRMNTEAFF.

The V and J genes are TRBV7-9 and TRBJ2-3; 7 bases match TRBD1. V lost 5 bases and J lost 2; bases outside the gene matches: 10. The CDR3 runs to 16 residues. Germline V gene data show CDR1 as SEHNR and CDR2 as FQNEAQ (reference sequence). The CDR3 here is CASSRAGTVDTDTQYF. As DNA, the CDR3 is TGTGCCAGCAGCCGAGCCGGGACAGTTGACACAGATACGCAGTATTTT.

The rearrangement joins TRBV9 to TRBJ1-3; D is unresolved. Trimming shortened V by 0 bases and J by 0 bases, and 10 bases separated the two germline ends. This CDR3 contains 16 residues. The germline gives CDR1 SGDLS, CDR2 YYNGEE. The CDR3 loop is CASSVEGLSSGNTIYF. As DNA, the CDR3 is TGTGCCAGCAGCGTAGAGGGTCTAAGCTCTGGAAACACCATATATTTT.

The J gene is TRBJ2-7, the V gene TRBV12-3 or TRBV12-4; perhaps TRBD1 as D (5 bases). Trimming stripped 5 bases from V and 5 bases from J, with 13 bases between. This CDR3 contains 13 residues. Here the CDR3 reads CASSRSRVHEQYF. The CDR3 DNA is TGTGCCAGCAGTCGTAGCAGGGTCCACGAGCAGTACTTC.

J is TRBJ2-1 and V is TRBV15, with 8 bases identical to TRBD2. The CDR3 sequence is 14 residues long. CDR1 LNHNV and CDR2 YYDKDF come from the germline V gene (reference sequence). The V gene end was trimmed by 5 bases and the J gene end by 16 bases; junction bases not matched to a gene: 16. CDR3 nucleotide sequence: TGTGCCACCAGCCCAGCCGGGCCAACTAGCGGTGCCTTCTTC. This codes for CATSPAGPTSGAFF.

V is TRBV11-3 and J is TRBJ2-1, with D perhaps given as TRBD1 or TRBD2 (5 bases each). CDR3 length equals 18 residues. Trimming left V 4 bases short and J 6 bases short, with 25 bases between. Germline loops: CDR1 SGHNT, CDR2 YENEEA. The CDR3 region has the DNA TGTGCCAGCAGCTCGACTACCCACCGGGACCAGCGGCGCAATGAGCAGTTCTTC. Its protein product is CASSSTTHRDQRRNEQFF.

V and J are TRBV7-7 and TRBJ2-2; 7 bases match TRBD1. In germline, CDR1 is SSHAT, CDR2 FNYEAQ (reference sequence). V trimming: 5 bases; J trimming: 1 base; junction bases outside the gene matches: 4. There are 15 residues in the CDR3. In DNA form, the CDR3 reads TGTGCCAGCAGCCTGGACAGGAGGAACACCGGGGAGCTGTTTTTT. It encodes CASSLDRRNTGELFF.

The rearrangement links TRBV7-6 to TRBJ1-5, with TRBD1 matching 9 bases. V dropped 0 bases and J dropped 7; count of bases not matched to a gene: 4. The germline V gene encodes CDR1 SGHVS and CDR2 FNYEAQ. The CDR3 is 15 amino acids. CDR3 region: CASSLAGQGDQPQHF. CDR3 coding DNA: TGTGCCAGCAGCTTAGCGGGACAGGGTGACCAGCCCCAGCATTTT. The full variable domain, completed using reference TRBV7-6 and TRBJ1-5, is GAGVSQSPRYKVTKRGQDVALRCDPISGHVSLYWYRQALGQGPEFLTYFNYEAQQDKSGLPNDRFSAERPEGSISTLTIQRTEQRDSAMYRCASSLAGQGDQPQHFGDGTRLSIL.

In DNA, the CDR3 is TGTGCCAGCAGTCAGTACTCCTACGAGCAGTACTTC. Translation gives CASSQYSYEQYF. This rearrangement joins TRBV25-1 to TRBJ2-7; D not resolved. Germline values: CDR1 MGHDK, CDR2 SYGVNS. Trimming removed 5 bases from V and 0 bases from J, with 5 bases in between. CDR3 size: 12 residues.